One and the same sample provided the 3 T cell receptor beta chains below, sequenced in a study of blood T cell repertoires in COVID-19. The data were produced by immunoSEQ multiplex PCR, yet TCRdb's version contains in-frame clones alone and is incomplete. The sample includes fewer than 400,000 clones, about 91% seen only once; the top ten take 8.9%. Sequencing was performed on PBMCs or T cells enriched from blood (not recorded which). The receptors here all came from a woman under 30 who had recovered from COVID-19.

The rearrangement joins TRBV4-1 to TRBJ1-1; 8 bases are a match to TRBD1. Germline V CDR1 and CDR2: MGHRA, YSYEKL. The V gene end was trimmed by 3 bases and the J gene end by 4 bases; junction bases not matched to a gene: 4. The CDR3 length is 14 residues. Written as DNA, the CDR3 is TGCGCCAGCAGCCAGGACAGGGACGTCACTGAAGCTTTCTTT. Its translation: CASSQDRDVTEAFF.

This chain joins TRBV6-5 and TRBJ1-6; 7 nucleotides match TRBD1. Trimming at V came to 0 bases and at J to 7 bases, leaving 6 bases not matched to a gene. There are 16 residues in the CDR3. CDR1 and CDR2 (germline): MNHEY, SVGAGI. CDR3 DNA: TGTGCCAGCAGTTACTCTTTGGACAGGCGGAATTCACCCCTCCACTTT. It specifies CASSYSLDRRNSPLHF.

This clone was observed a single time. The chain couples TRBV7-2 to TRBJ2-3; 8 positions agree with TRBD2. V dropped 3 bases and J dropped 8; count of bases not matched to a gene: 7. The CDR3 consists of 14 residues. Germline CDR1 and CDR2: SGHTA and FQGNSA. The CDR3 here is CASSFSGNGGTQYF. In DNA, the CDR3 is TGTGCCAGCAGCTTTAGCGGGAATGGGGGTACGCAGTATTTT.